This T cell receptor beta chain was sequenced for a study of T-cell reconstitution after alpha-beta-depleted transplantation in children (dated by TCRdb to about 2016). Regarding the complete study: Using TCR repertoire profiling, the study followed T-cell immune reconstitution in a quantitative way in children after TCRalphabeta/CD19-depleted allogeneic hematopoietic cell transplantation.

Libraries were prepared through PCR. Sequenced using an Illumina HiSeq 2500. Molecular barcoding was employed in the preparation of TCR libraries, with unique molecular identifiers being used to normalize TCRbeta repertoire quantification. TCRdb reprocessing: public reads trimmed at Q25 with fastp, clones called with MiXCR, in-frame beta chains kept. Here each entry gathers all rows of one CDR3 protein and keeps the most common genes and DNA. This sample is represented by over 300,000 distinct CDR3 sequences; 10% of them were singletons. The top ten constitute approximately 2.3% of the sample. Points on this clonotype: Its antigen is not yet known. No base quality information exists; no much larger clone differs at one position.

The germline V gene gives CDR1 as SQVTM and CDR2 as ANQGSEA. Deletion took 1 base off V and 8 bases off J, with a span of 5 bases between the germline ends. The cysteine opens and the phenylalanine closes a CDR3 of 11 amino acids. Only CDR3 DNA is held: 33 bases, read in frame from base 1. The receptor's source is a human donor who donated a stem cell graft to a child with acute lymphoblastic leukemia. This specimen was PBMCs from the stem cell graft donor, taken from the stem cell graft. The chain was built from TRBV29-1 and TRBJ2-2; confidence is insufficient to name the D gene. The CDR3 region reads CSVEVIGELFF. The nucleotides are TGCAGCGTTGAAGTTATAGGGGAGCTGTTTTTT.